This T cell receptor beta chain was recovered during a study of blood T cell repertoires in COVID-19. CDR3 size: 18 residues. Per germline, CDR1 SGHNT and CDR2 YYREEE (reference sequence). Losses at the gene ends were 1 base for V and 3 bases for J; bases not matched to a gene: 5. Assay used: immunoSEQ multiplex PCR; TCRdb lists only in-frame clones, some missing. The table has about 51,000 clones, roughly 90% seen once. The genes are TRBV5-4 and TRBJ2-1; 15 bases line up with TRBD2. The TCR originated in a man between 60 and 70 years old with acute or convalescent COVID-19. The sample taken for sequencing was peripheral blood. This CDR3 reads CASSLRTSGGVNYNEQFF. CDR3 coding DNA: TGTGCCAGCAGCTTGAGGACTAGCGGGGGGGTTAACTACAATGAGCAGTTCTTC.